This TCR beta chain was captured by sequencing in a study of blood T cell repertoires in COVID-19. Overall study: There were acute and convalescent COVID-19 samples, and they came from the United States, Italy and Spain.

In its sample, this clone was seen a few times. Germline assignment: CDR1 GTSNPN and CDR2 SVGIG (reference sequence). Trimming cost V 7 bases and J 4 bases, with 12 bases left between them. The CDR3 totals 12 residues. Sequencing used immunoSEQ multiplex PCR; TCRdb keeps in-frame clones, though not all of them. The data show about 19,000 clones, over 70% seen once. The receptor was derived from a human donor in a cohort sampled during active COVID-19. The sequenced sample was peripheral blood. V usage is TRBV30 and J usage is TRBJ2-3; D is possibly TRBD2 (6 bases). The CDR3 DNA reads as TGTGCCTCTAACGGGGGAGCAGATACGCAGTATTTT. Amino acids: CASNGGADTQYF. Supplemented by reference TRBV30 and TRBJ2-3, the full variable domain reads SQTIHQWPATLVQPVGSPLSLECTVEGTSNPNLYWYRQAAGRGLQLLFYSVGIGQISSEVPQNLSASRPQDRQFILSSKKLLLSDSGFYLCASNGGADTQYFGPGTRLTVL.